This T cell receptor beta chain was retrieved from a study of control samples from healthy donors and cancer patients. The junction had 6 bases not matched to a gene; V was cut back by 5 bases and J by 11 bases. CDR3 size: 12 residues. CDR1 is SNHLY and CDR2 is FYNNEI in the germline V gene. Sequenced by immunoSEQ multiplex PCR; TCRdb stores in-frame clones only, minus some. This sample has 150,000 or so clones, with 80% to 95% found just once. Sequenced material: blood. The receptor's source is a woman aged 50 to 60 in good health. The gene calls are TRBV2 and TRBJ1-1, with 9 bases fitting TRBD1. As DNA, the CDR3 is TGTGCCAGCAGTTCGGGACAGGGTCCCGCTTTCTTT. Translated, it gives CASSSGQGPAFF.